This TCR beta chain was obtained from a study of T cells in women clearing cervical HPV infection. Study details: Only a few women had HLA typing results available.

Some clones are missing from TCRdb's copy, which holds only in-frame ones; the method was immunoSEQ multiplex PCR. The sample table sets out more than 25,000 clones. Germline V gene sequence: CDR1 PRHDT, CDR2 FYEKMQ (reference sequence). Trimming took 0 bases from V and 3 from J, leaving 12 bases between them. This CDR3 contains 16 residues. With respect to this clone: The CDR3 end falls 3 residues outside the read, so it is completed with the germline J gene.

Sequenced: blood buffy coat. This clonotype originated in a woman aged 18-69 years with a cervical HPV16 infection that either progressed to CIN3+ or cleared (not recorded which). The genes are TRBV13 and TRBJ2-1, with a tentative D call TRBD2 (6 bases). The sequenced CDR3 bases are TGTGCCAGCAGCTTAGGCCTGGCGGGGAACTACAATGAG. Translated, it gives CASSLGLAGNYNE. The complete CDR3 sequence is CASSLGLAGNYNEQFF.